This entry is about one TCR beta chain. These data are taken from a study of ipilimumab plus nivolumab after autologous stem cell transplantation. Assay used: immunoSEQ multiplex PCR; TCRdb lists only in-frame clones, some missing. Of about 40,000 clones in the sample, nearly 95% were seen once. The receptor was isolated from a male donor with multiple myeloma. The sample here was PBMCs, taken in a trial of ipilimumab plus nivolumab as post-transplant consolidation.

In nucleotides, the CDR3 is TGTGCCAGCAGTGAAGGGCTAGCGGGCACAGATACGCAGTATTTT. This gives the protein CASSEGLAGTDTQYF. J is TRBJ2-3 and V is TRBV2, with 7 bases fitting TRBD2. This CDR3 comprises 15 residues. J gave up 1 base and V 1 base, and 2 bases lay outside the gene matches. Germline assignment: CDR1 SNHLY and CDR2 FYNNEI.